This T cell receptor beta chain was obtained from a study of Ad26.COV2.S vaccination and SARS-CoV-2 variants. This CDR3 has 14 residues. Germline V gene data show CDR1 as LGHDT and CDR2 as YNNKEL (reference sequence). V was pared by 8 bases and J by 7 bases, with 11 bases of the junction left unmatched. Treatment noted: roughly 18 received Ad26.COV2.S at low or high dose, single or two shots; 5 received placebo; per-sample allocation not given. Each sample was drawn 63 days after the first injection (of vaccine or placebo). Only in-frame clones appear in the TCRdb table, and some are missing; sequencing was by immunoSEQ multiplex PCR. This repertoire shows 440,000 or so clones, roughly 88% found once; its top ten account for less than 5.5%.

The TCR was taken from a person aged 18-65 years who received the Ad26.COV2.S COVID-19 vaccine or a placebo. The material sequenced was peripheral blood, taken in a trial of Ad26.COV2.S vaccine versus placebo. This chain uses TRBV3-1 (or the pseudogene TRBV3-2) with TRBJ2-7; 10 positions agree with TRBD1. CDR3 region: CASGPRDRGGEQYF. For the CDR3, the DNA is TGTGCCAGCGGGCCCCGGGACAGGGGAGGAGAGCAGTACTTC.